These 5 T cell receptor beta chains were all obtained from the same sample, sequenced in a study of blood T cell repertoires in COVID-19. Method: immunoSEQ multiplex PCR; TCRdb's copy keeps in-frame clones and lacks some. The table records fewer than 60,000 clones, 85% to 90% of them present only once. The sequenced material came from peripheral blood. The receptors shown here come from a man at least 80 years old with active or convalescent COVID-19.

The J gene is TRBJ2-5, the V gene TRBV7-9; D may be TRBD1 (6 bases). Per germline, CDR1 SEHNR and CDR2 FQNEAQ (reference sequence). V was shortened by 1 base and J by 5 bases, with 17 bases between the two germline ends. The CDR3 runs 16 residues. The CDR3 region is CASSLGSQGFGETQYF. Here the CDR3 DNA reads TGTGCCAGCAGCTTAGGTTCACAGGGCTTTGGGGAGACCCAGTACTTC.

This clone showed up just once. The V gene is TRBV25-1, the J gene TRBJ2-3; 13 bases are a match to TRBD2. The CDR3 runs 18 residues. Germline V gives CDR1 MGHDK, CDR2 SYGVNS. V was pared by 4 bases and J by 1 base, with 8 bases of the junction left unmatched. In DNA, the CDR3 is TGTGCCAGCAGTGTACTAGCGGGGGGGATTATGGGCACAGATACGCAGTATTTT. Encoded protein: CASSVLAGGIMGTDTQYF.

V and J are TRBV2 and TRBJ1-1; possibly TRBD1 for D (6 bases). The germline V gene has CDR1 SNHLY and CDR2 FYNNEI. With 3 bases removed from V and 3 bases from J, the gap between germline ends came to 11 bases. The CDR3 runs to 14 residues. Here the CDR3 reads CASSEQGIYTEAFF. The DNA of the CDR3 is TGTGCCAGCAGTGAGCAGGGGATATACACTGAAGCTTTCTTT.

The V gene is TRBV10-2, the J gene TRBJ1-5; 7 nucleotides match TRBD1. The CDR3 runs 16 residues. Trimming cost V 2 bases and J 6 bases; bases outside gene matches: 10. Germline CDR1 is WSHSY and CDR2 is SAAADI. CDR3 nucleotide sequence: TGCGCCAGCAGTGAGACCCTATCAGGGGGTCCTCAGCCCCAGCATTTT. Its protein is CASSETLSGGPQPQHF.

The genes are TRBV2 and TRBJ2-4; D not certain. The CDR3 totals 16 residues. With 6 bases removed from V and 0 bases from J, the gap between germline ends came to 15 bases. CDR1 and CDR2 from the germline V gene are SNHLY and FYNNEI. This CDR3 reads CASRGRHILAKNIQYF. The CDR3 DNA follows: TGTGCCAGCAGGGGTCGACACATACTAGCCAAAAACATTCAGTACTTC. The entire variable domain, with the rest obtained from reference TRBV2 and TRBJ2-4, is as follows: EPEVTQTPSHQVTQMGQEVILRCVPISNHLYFYWYRQILGQKVEFLVSFYNNEISEKSEIFDDQFSVERPDGSNFTLKIRSTKLEDSAMYFCASRGRHILAKNIQYFGAGTRLSVL.